Each of the 3 T cell receptor beta chains below was sequenced from the same sample in a study of CD8 T cells in ankylosing spondylitis. Whole-study findings and limits: Ankylosing spondylitis blood seemed to carry a telltale TCR beta motif made of several highly homologous variants.

These receptors have no identified antigens. MiXCR was run by TCRdb on the 5' RACE reads, yielding one entry per CDR3 protein. This sample has under 550,000 distinct CDR3 sequences, with about 24% found just once. Sequencing used blood, either unsorted or a sorted T cell fraction (not recorded which). The receptors originated from a male donor with ankylosing spondylitis.

This clonotype came up a few times. This rearrangement joins TRBV20-1 to TRBJ2-7; the D gene is possibly TRBD1 (5 bases). This CDR3 has 14 amino acids. Germline V gives CDR1 DFQATT, CDR2 SNEGSKA (reference sequence). Between the trimmed V and J ends, which lost 0 bases and 3 bases, there was a span of 12 bases. CDR3 loop: CSARDTGRVYEQYF. In DNA, the CDR3 is TGCAGTGCTAGAGATACAGGCAGGGTCTACGAGCAGTACTTC.

The chain recombines TRBV24-1 with TRBJ2-1, with no clear D. CDR1 and CDR2 from the germline V gene are KGHDR and SFDVKD. This CDR3 spans 13 amino acids. V was pared by 5 bases and J by 5 bases, with 9 bases between. Here the CDR3 reads CATSAGRDNEQFF. CDR3 DNA: TGTGCCACCAGTGCAGGTAGGGACAATGAGCAGTTCTTC.

The chain recombines TRBV5-1 with TRBJ2-1, with TRBD2 matching over 10 bases. CDR1 is SGHRS and CDR2 is YFSETQ in the germline V gene. CDR3 size: 16 residues. Unmatched junction bases numbered 5, after V lost 1 base and J lost 4 bases. The CDR3 region is CASSLIGAGGYNEQFF. CDR3 nucleotide sequence: TGCGCCAGCAGCTTGATAGGAGCGGGAGGGTACAATGAGCAGTTCTTC.